This is a list of T cell receptor beta chains from one sample in a study of blood T cells in healthy people across ages. One entry per CDR3 protein, called by TCRdb with MiXCR from the 5' RACE reads. This table holds 750,000 to 950,000 distinct CDR3 sequences, about 29% found once. The sample also formed part of further work on T cells of mothers and their children.

The specimen sequenced was blood. The origin of the receptors is a woman aged 40 to 50 in good health. Both conserved end residues are part of each CDR3. A D gene is named only where the DNA matches it firmly. The listing skips clone size in some rows; elsewhere it reads once, few, many or a size class.

v_gene: TRBV6-5
d_gene: TRBD2
j_gene: TRBJ2-5
abundance: -
CDR3aa: CASRHKLAPGETQYF
CDR3nt: TGTGCCAGCAGACACAAACTAGCGCCAGGAGAGACCCAGTACTTC

v_gene: TRBV25-1
d_gene: -
j_gene: TRBJ2-3
abundance: many
CDR3aa: CASIQGGTDTQYF
CDR3nt: TGTGCCAGCATCCAGGGTGGCACAGATACGCAGTATTTT

v_gene: TRBV4-1
d_gene: TRBD1
j_gene: TRBJ2-7
abundance: many
CDR3aa: CASSQDFPGGSYEQYF
CDR3nt: TGCGCCAGCAGCCAAGATTTCCCAGGGGGCTCCTACGAGCAGTACTTC

v_gene: TRBV7-3
d_gene: -
j_gene: TRBJ2-1
abundance: -
CDR3aa: CASSFTLGEYNEQFF
CDR3nt: TGTGCCAGCAGCTTCACCTTAGGGGAGTACAATGAGCAGTTCTTC

v_gene: TRBV7-3
d_gene: TRBD1
j_gene: TRBJ2-3
abundance: -
CDR3aa: CASSRDRVSTDTQYF
CDR3nt: TGTGCCAGCAGCCGAGACAGGGTTAGCACAGATACGCAGTATTTT

v_gene: TRBV7-2
d_gene: -
j_gene: TRBJ2-7
abundance: -
CDR3aa: CASSLLPLSYEQYF
CDR3nt: TGTGCCAGCAGCTTACTTCCCCTCTCCTACGAGCAGTACTTC

v_gene: TRBV7-2
d_gene: -
j_gene: TRBJ2-5
abundance: -
CDR3aa: CASSLTTAAGQETQYF
CDR3nt: TGTGCCAGCAGCCTAACGACTGCTGCTGGCCAAGAGACCCAGTACTTC

v_gene: TRBV3-1
d_gene: -
j_gene: TRBJ1-2
abundance: -
CDR3aa: CASSQESTGYYGYTF
CDR3nt: TGTGCCAGCAGCCAAGAGAGTACGGGGTACTATGGCTACACCTTC

v_gene: TRBV7-3
d_gene: -
j_gene: TRBJ1-2
abundance: -
CDR3aa: CASSFSPGGFGYTF
CDR3nt: TGTGCCAGCAGCTTCTCCCCCGGGGGGTTTGGCTACACCTTC

v_gene: TRBV4-3
d_gene: -
j_gene: TRBJ1-2
abundance: few
CDR3aa: CASSQDLPLDWNYGYTF
CDR3nt: TGCGCCAGCAGCCAAGATCTCCCACTAGACTGGAACTATGGCTACACCTTC

v_gene: TRBV5-1
d_gene: TRBD2
j_gene: TRBJ2-7
abundance: -
CDR3aa: CASSAGSSSGGSGEQYF
CDR3nt: TGCGCCAGCAGCGCCGGGTCGTCTAGCGGGGGGTCAGGCGAGCAGTACTTC

v_gene: TRBV29-1
d_gene: -
j_gene: TRBJ2-1
abundance: -
CDR3aa: CSSLEGVNEQFF
CDR3nt: TGCAGCTCCTTAGAGGGAGTAAATGAGCAGTTCTTC

v_gene: TRBV7-3
d_gene: TRBD2
j_gene: TRBJ2-7
abundance: -
CDR3aa: CASSSGGGDYEQYF
CDR3nt: TGTGCCAGCAGCTCCGGCGGGGGGGACTACGAGCAGTACTTC

v_gene: TRBV28
d_gene: -
j_gene: TRBJ1-2
abundance: -
CDR3aa: CASTLSGEGVYGYTF
CDR3nt: TGTGCCAGCACCCTTTCTGGGGAAGGGGTCTATGGCTACACCTTC

v_gene: TRBV5-5
d_gene: -
j_gene: TRBJ1-1
abundance: many
CDR3aa: CASSLYTAPNTEAFF
CDR3nt: TGTGCCAGCAGCTTATACACGGCCCCGAACACTGAAGCTTTCTTT

v_gene: TRBV7-2
d_gene: -
j_gene: TRBJ1-1
abundance: -
CDR3aa: CASSLPGGPKTEAFF
CDR3nt: TGTGCCAGCAGCTTACCGGGGGGGCCAAAAACTGAAGCTTTCTTT

v_gene: TRBV5-6
d_gene: -
j_gene: TRBJ1-1
abundance: few
CDR3aa: CASSLKPPHRMDTEAFF
CDR3nt: TGTGCCAGCAGCTTGAAGCCGCCTCACCGAATGGACACTGAAGCTTTCTTT

v_gene: TRBV27
d_gene: -
j_gene: TRBJ1-6
abundance: -
CDR3aa: CASSSYRAKDSPLHF
CDR3nt: TGTGCCAGCAGTTCCTACAGGGCCAAGGATTCACCCCTCCACTTT

v_gene: TRBV28
d_gene: -
j_gene: TRBJ1-1
abundance: -
CDR3aa: CASSLGGHQSIEAFF
CDR3nt: TGTGCCAGCAGTTTAGGTGGCCACCAGAGTATTGAAGCTTTCTTT

v_gene: TRBV5-1
d_gene: -
j_gene: TRBJ2-7
abundance: many
CDR3aa: CASSLRGFSYEQYF
CDR3nt: TGCGCCAGCAGCTTGAGGGGGTTCTCCTACGAGCAGTACTTC

v_gene: TRBV5-6
d_gene: -
j_gene: TRBJ1-4
abundance: few
CDR3aa: CASSAYRSGLSTNEKLFF
CDR3nt: TGTGCCAGCAGCGCCTACAGGAGTGGGTTATCAACTAATGAAAAACTGTTTTTT

v_gene: TRBV3-1
d_gene: -
j_gene: TRBJ1-2
abundance: -
CDR3aa: CASSQMTEGLPNYGHTF
CDR3nt: TGTGCCAGCAGCCAAATGACAGAAGGCCTCCCTAACTATGGCCACACCTTC

v_gene: TRBV20-1
d_gene: TRBD2
j_gene: TRBJ2-3
abundance: few
CDR3aa: CSARDIKRGGISDTQYF
CDR3nt: TGCAGTGCTAGAGATATAAAGCGGGGGGGCATCTCAGATACGCAGTATTTT